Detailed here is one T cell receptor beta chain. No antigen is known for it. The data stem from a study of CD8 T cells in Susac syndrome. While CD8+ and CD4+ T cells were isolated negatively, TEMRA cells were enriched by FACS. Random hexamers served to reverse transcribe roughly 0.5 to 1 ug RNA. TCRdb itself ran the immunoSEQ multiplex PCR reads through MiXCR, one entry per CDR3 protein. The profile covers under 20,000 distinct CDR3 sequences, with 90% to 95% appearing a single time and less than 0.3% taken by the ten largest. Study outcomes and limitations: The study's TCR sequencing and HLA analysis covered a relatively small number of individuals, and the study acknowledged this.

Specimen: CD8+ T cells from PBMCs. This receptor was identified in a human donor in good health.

CDR3: CASSVFGGPGETQYF. CDR3 nucleotide sequence: TGTGCCAGCAGCGTATTCGGAGGACCTGGGGAGACCCAGTACTTC. The genes are TRBV9 and TRBJ2-5, with TRBD2 as a possible D gene (5 bases). The CDR3 covers 15 residues. CDR1 and CDR2 (germline): SGDLS, YYNGEE. Trimming left V 1 base short and J 5 bases short, with 15 bases between. The full variable domain, its missing parts supplied by reference TRBV9 and TRBJ2-5, is DSGVTQTPKHLITATGQRVTLRCSPRSGDLSVYWYQQSLDQGLQFLIQYYNGEERAKGNILERFSAQQFPDLHSELNLSSLELGDSALYFCASSVFGGPGETQYFGPGTRLLVL.